The rows below give T cell receptor beta chains drawn from one sample of a study of PD-1 blockade in mismatch repair-deficient tumors. TCRdb keeps only in-frame clones here, not all; method: immunoSEQ multiplex PCR. The top ten clones hold about an eighth of a sample with around 13,000 clones, over 75% of them seen once. These receptors' targets are unknown. Source: cells cultured in vitro, taken from a patient treated with pembrolizumab. Receptors originate from an adult with mismatch repair-deficient cancer. Both conserved end residues are part of each CDR3. The order of the fields is V gene, clone size, D gene, J gene, CDR3 length, CDR3 DNA, CDR3 protein. A D gene is named only where the DNA matches it firmly. Clone size is shown for a subset of rows, as once, few, many or a class of expanded clone.

TRBV28	-	TRBD1	TRBJ1-2	15	TGTGCCAGCAGTTTTCTACAGGGGAATAACTATGGCTACACCTTC	CASSFLQGNNYGYTF
TRBV2	-	-	TRBJ1-6	16	TGTGCCAGCAGTGTGCTTGGGGGCGGATTGGATTCACCCCTCCACTTT	CASSVLGGGLDSPLHF
TRBV27	-	TRBD1	TRBJ1-5	15	TGTGCCAGCAGCTCTCGGACAGGGGGCGAGCAGCCCCAGCATTTT	CASSSRTGGEQPQHF
TRBV7-9	-	-	TRBJ2-5	14	TGTGCCAGCAGCTTAGAGAGTTTGGCTGAGACCCAGTACTTC	CASSLESLAETQYF
TRBV28	-	-	TRBJ2-7	15	TGTGCCAGCAGTCTCGGGGGACCTATCAGCGACGAGCAGTACTTC	CASSLGGPISDEQYF
TRBV27	-	-	TRBJ1-5	14	TGTGCCAGCAGTGACCACAGTATGAGTCAGCCCCAGCATTTT	CASSDHSMSQPQHF
TRBV7-2	-	-	TRBJ2-5	13	TGTGCCAGCAGTCCGGGTCCCACAGAGACCCAGTACTTC	CASSPGPTETQYF
TRBV28	-	TRBD2	TRBJ2-5	17	TGTGCCAGCAGTTACCAATTGGCGGGAGTCTCTACAGAGACCCAGTACTTC	CASSYQLAGVSTETQYF
TRBV6-5	-	TRBD2	TRBJ2-2	15	TGTGCCAGCAGTTACGTTGCGGGAGGGGTCGGGGAGCTGTTTTTT	CASSYVAGGVGELFF
TRBV28	-	-	TRBJ2-2	14	TGTGCCAGCAGTTTCGGGCTAAACACCGGGGAGCTGTTTTTT	CASSFGLNTGELFF
TRBV6-5	-	-	TRBJ2-1	15	TGTGCCAGCAGTTACACATACAGGGCCAGCAATGAGCAGTTCTTC	CASSYTYRASNEQFF
TRBV18	-	TRBD1	TRBJ1-4	17	TGTGCCAGCTCAACCACCGGGACAGGGCTTACTAATGAAAAACTGTTTTTT	CASSTTGTGLTNEKLFF
TRBV7-8	-	-	TRBJ2-7	15	TGTGCCAGCAGTTCCTACAGGGTGGGCATCTACGAGCAGTACTTC	CASSSYRVGIYEQYF
TRBV29-1	-	TRBD1	TRBJ2-5	12	TGCAGCGTTAGGACAGGGGGGGAGACCCAGTACTTC	CSVRTGGETQYF
TRBV19	-	TRBD2	TRBJ2-1	14	TGTGCCAGTAGACCTCGGGGGGGCGGCAATGAGCAGTTCTTC	CASRPRGGGNEQFF
TRBV6-1	-	-	TRBJ2-7	15	TGTGCCAGCAGCGGGACATTTTTGGGGTCCTACGAGCAGTACTTC	CASSGTFLGSYEQYF
TRBV5-1	once	TRBD2	TRBJ2-2	15	TGCGCCAGCAGCTTCTCTCTACTAGCGGTCGGGGAGCTGTTTTTT	CASSFSLLAVGELFF
TRBV5-1	-	TRBD2	TRBJ2-1	16	TGCGCCAGCAGCTTGGAGGGACTAGCGGGGTACAATGAGCAGTTCTTC	CASSLEGLAGYNEQFF
TRBV13	-	TRBD2	TRBJ2-1	15	TGTGCCAGCAGCCGCGCCCTAGCGGGGTACAATGAGCAGTTCTTC	CASSRALAGYNEQFF
TRBV6-1	-	-	TRBJ2-1	12	TGTGCCAGCAGTAGGACACTCAATGAGCAGTTCTTC	CASSRTLNEQFF
TRBV27	-	-	TRBJ2-4	14	TGTGCCAGCAGTTTATCGATAAGACAGGATATTCAGTACTTC	CASSLSIRQDIQYF
TRBV27	-	TRBD2	TRBJ2-5	14	TGTGCCAGCAGCAAAGCGGGGTTCCAAGAGACCCAGTACTTC	CASSKAGFQETQYF
TRBV2	-	-	TRBJ1-1	14	TGTGCCAGCAGTTTATTAGGGGGGAACACTGAAGCTTTCTTT	CASSLLGGNTEAFF
TRBV7-8	-	-	TRBJ2-3	13	TGTGCCAGCAGCTCACCACTCACAGATACGCAGTATTTT	CASSSPLTDTQYF
TRBV5-6	-	-	TRBJ1-2	12	TGTGCCAGCAGACCTTTTCCATCGACCGACACCTTC	CASRPFPSTDTF
TRBV5-1	few	-	TRBJ1-2	12	TGCGCCAGCAGCTTGGGAGTGTATGGCTACACCTTC	CASSLGVYGYTF
TRBV29-1	-	-	TRBJ2-2	15	TGCAGCGTTTTCCGAGGTGCTAGTAACACCGGGGAGCTGTTTTTT	CSVFRGASNTGELFF
TRBV13	-	TRBD2	TRBJ2-7	14	TGTGCCAGCAGCTTAGCAGCGGGAGGGTACGAGCAGTACTTC	CASSLAAGGYEQYF
TRBV27	-	-	TRBJ2-6	17	TGTGCCAGCAGTTCGCAGGGGGGGACCTCTGGGGCCAACGTCCTGACTTTC	CASSSQGGTSGANVLTF
TRBV30	few	-	TRBJ2-3	13	TGTGCCTGGGGGGGGACAGGCACAGATACGCAGTATTTT	CAWGGTGTDTQYF
TRBV5-1	-	TRBD2	TRBJ2-7	15	TGCGCCAGCAGCGAACTAGCGGGCATTCGTCACGAGCAGTACTTC	CASSELAGIRHEQYF
TRBV5-1	-	TRBD2	TRBJ2-5	14	TGCGCCAGCAGTGGGGGGACTAGCGAAGAGACCCAGTACTTC	CASSGGTSEETQYF